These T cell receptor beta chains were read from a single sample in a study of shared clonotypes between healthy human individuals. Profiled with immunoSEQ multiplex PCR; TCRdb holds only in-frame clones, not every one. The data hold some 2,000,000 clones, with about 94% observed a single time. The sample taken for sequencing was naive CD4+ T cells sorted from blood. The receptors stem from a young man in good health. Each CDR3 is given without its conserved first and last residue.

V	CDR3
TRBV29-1	SVARASSTEAF
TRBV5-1	ASSLRGSDTDTQY
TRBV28	ASVASEGKNSPLH
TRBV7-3	ASSFTRDTEAF
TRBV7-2	ASSLGGSGANVLT
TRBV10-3	AISPTGSNYGYT
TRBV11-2	ASSLAGGYGYT
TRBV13	ASSLLQVAYEQY
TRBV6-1	ASSVGGLSYNSPLH
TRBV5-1	ASSFEGLTDTQY
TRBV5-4	ASSWDAGETQY
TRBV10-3	AISRPLAEAF
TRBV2	ASSRANEKLF
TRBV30	AWSPRGMGTGRQPQH
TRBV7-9	ASSLRTLENIQY
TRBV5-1	ASSLDGDRTYEQY
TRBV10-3	AISRTEDNSPLH
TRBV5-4	ASSFRQQFRTDTQY